The source of this TCR beta chain is a study of cytomegalovirus exposure and HLA in healthy donors. Generated by immunoSEQ multiplex PCR, the TCRdb table keeps only in-frame clones and is missing some. The data show 120,000 or so clones, approximately 92% seen once. With 2 bases clipped from V and 0 bases from J, the junction kept 0 bases outside the gene matches. Germline V lookup: CDR1 MNHEY, CDR2 SMNVEV (reference sequence). This CDR3 spans 15 amino acids. The genes are TRBV27 and TRBJ2-2; 7 nucleotides agree with TRBD2. This TCR was recovered from a woman in her late teens or twenties in good health and CMV-seronegative. Input material: PBMCs. The DNA for the CDR3 is TGTGCCAGCAGTTTAAGCGGGGCGAACACCGGGGAGCTGTTTTTT. Translation gives CASSLSGANTGELFF.